This T cell receptor (beta chain) was sequenced during a study of STAT5B mutations in CD4+ large granular lymphocyte leukemia. Study-level results: Patient CD4-sorted repertoires stayed more clonal than healthy ones after leukemic-clone removal.

Concerning this clone: Its target is unknown.

Profiling relied on immunoSEQ multiplex PCR, and the TCRdb table lists in-frame clones only, not all of them. The sample has roughly 41,000 clones; around 75% are singletons. This sequence was found in a human donor in good health. Sequences were obtained from CD4+ T cells from blood buffy coats.

The CDR3 DNA reads TGTGCCAGCAGCCAGGACCCGTGGAACACCGGGGAGCTGTTTTTT. This sequence encodes CASSQDPWNTGELFF. This chain links TRBV9 with TRBJ2-2; D gene ambiguous. This CDR3 spans 15 amino acids. The germline V gene has CDR1 SGDLS and CDR2 YYNGEE. Trimming left V 4 bases short and J 1 base short, with 11 bases between.